This TCR beta chain was documented in a study of blood T cell repertoires in COVID-19 (dated by TCRdb to between 2020 and 2021). General notes on the study: Samples from collaborators originated in the United States, Italy and Spain and spanned both the acute and convalescent phases of COVID-19. The repertoires were released in a freely available public database meant as a resource for research on the immune response to SARS-CoV-2. Where HLA class I and class II types were available, the types were taken from metadata supplied by the sample provider, not from assay-based typing. A de-identified subject ID, COVID-19 status, age in years and sex were almost always included in the sample metadata. The samples were drawn from the first 160 participants of the ongoing ImmuneRACE study and from 950 to 1,500 subjects provided by 6 global collaborators. Subjects who had been exposed to COVID-19, were actively infected with it, or had recovered from it provided the deeply sampled blood TCRbeta repertoires that made up the dataset. The material from the prospective study consisted of cDNA or gDNA derived from T cells, B-cell-depleted T cells, or PBMCs. Beyond this particular receptor, the publication reports: Clinical and demographic metadata were provided uncurated, with the amount varying by source and participant.

Each collaborating institution followed its own protocols to collect whole blood in K2EDTA tubes. For TCRbeta analysis, collaborators shipped samples as frozen whole blood, isolated PBMCs, or DNA extracted from either of those sample types. The immunoSEQ Assay, a bias-controlled multiplex PCR, was used to amplify TCRbeta CDR3 regions from genomic DNA. The paper's processing steps were these. Nucleated cell counts per sample were estimated from amplification of reference gene primers within the assay. To quantify the absolute abundance of each unique TCRbeta CDR3 rearrangement, sequence reads were collapsed and filtered. For each sample, productive Simpson clonality was calculated as the square root of Simpson's diversity index over productive rearrangements. TCRdb holds this immuneACCESS table with in-frame rearrangements only. Some clones are missing; in checked studies, unresolved V genes explain under half, and the rest has no known cause. V, J and clone size are those of that table, while D and trimming were read from the DNA. Here the sample has about 130,000 clones; approximately 90% occur a single time. The ten largest clones take up roughly 18% of the sample.

Comment on this clone: Its antigen target is currently unknown. Per-nucleotide qualities are absent, and no much larger clonotype sits a single base away.

The germline V gene provides CDR1 LGHNA and CDR2 YSLEER. V is reduced by 4 bases and J by 1 base, leaving a spacing of 7 bases between them. The CDR3, cysteine through phenylalanine, is 13 amino acids long. Just CDR3 DNA is preserved here, 39 bases in frame from base 1. Here the chain combines TRBV4-3 and TRBJ1-1; no D gene call is confident. The source material was peripheral blood. The sequence came from a man aged 50 or older with active or convalescent COVID-19. The CDR3 region: CASSRTPNTEAFF. At the DNA level, the sequence is TGCGCCAGCAGCCGGACTCCGAACACTGAAGCTTTCTTT.